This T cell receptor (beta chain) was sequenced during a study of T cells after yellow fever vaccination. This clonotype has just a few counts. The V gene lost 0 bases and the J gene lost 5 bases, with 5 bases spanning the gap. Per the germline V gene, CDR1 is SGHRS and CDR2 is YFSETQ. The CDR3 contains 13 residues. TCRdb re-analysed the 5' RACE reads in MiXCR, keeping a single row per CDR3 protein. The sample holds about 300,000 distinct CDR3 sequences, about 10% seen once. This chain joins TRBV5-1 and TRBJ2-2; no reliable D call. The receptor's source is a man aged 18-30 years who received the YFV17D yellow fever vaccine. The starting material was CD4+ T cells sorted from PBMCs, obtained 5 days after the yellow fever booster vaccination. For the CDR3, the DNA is TGCGCCAGCAGCTTGGACTCAACCGGGGAGCTGTTTTTT. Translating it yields CASSLDSTGELFF.